The T cell receptor (beta chain) under discussion was sequenced for a study of T cells after yellow fever vaccination (dated by TCRdb to between 2018 and 2020). Looking at the study overall: Libraries from fractions with low cell numbers were prepared with the SMART-Seq v4 Ultra Low Input RNA kit. To follow T-cell clones before and after primary and booster YFV17D yellow fever vaccination, bulk TCR alpha and beta repertoires were sequenced over time. Two healthy male donors made up the cohort, one aged 18 to 29 years and the other aged 30 to 39 years. Blood samples were taken at several timepoints before and after primary and secondary immunization, and bulk PBMC replicates and cell subsets were isolated. Beyond this particular receptor, the publication reports: Computational filtering was required because FACS-sorted repertoires could contain abundant contaminating clonotypes from the bulk population. A small share of clonotypes occurred in both CD4 and CD8 compartments, likely arising from convergent recombination. Compared with the primary T-cell response, the secondary T-cell response was faster but weaker, reaching its peak on day 5 rather than on day 15. The study included only two donors, which limits how far the findings can be generalized. After the booster, most clones that had expanded after primary vaccination were detected again (approximately 95% of CD4 and 88% of CD8), suggesting broad maintenance of memory.

V gives up 5 bases and J gives up 7 bases, and the segment between their germline ends measures 16 bases. There are 14 amino acids in the CDR3, from cysteine to phenylalanine inclusive. Of all the DNA, just the CDR3 is kept, 42 bases in frame from base 1. The CDR1 and CDR2 encoded by the germline V gene are SGHDT and YYEEEE. Concerning this clonotype itself: Its antigen is currently not known. No base-level quality is on record; no much larger clone is a single base apart.

TCRdb lists the instrument as Illumina NovaSeq 6000. TCR cDNA was synthesized by 5'RACE template switching, through which a universal primer site and unique molecular identifiers were introduced. Priming of cDNA synthesis was performed from both the TCR alpha and TCR beta constant segments. Two PCR steps were used to amplify libraries, with sample barcodes and sequencing adapters being added in the second step. Sequencing of libraries was done on Illumina HiSeq 2500 (2x100 bp) or NovaSeq (2x150 bp). In the authors' own workflow: MIGEC handled demultiplexing of reads and collapsing into UMI consensus sequences, while MiXCR performed V(D)J alignment. Clonotypes responding to the vaccine were identified with edgeR on replicate PBMC samples, with the criteria of FDR below 0.01 and a log2 fold change above 5 up to day 15. Each bulk clonotype received a CD4 or CD8 identity based on whether the sequenced CD4 or CD8 repertoire contained that clonotype at higher abundance. TCRdb redid the processing of the public reads, applying fastp at Q25 and MiXCR, and retained in-frame beta chains. For every CDR3 protein sequence, its rows merge into one entry that carries the most common genes and DNA. TCRdb's processing, not the authors' own work, is the source of the V and J calls. The sample profile shows some 400,000 distinct CDR3 sequences; about 17% of them were found once. The ten biggest clones cover 15% to 20% of the sample.

The sample's treatment or condition, from its label and the paper: live attenuated yellow fever vaccine strain. At every blood-draw timepoint, two biological replicates of bulk PBMCs were collected. PBMCs were isolated from peripheral blood using a standard Ficoll-Paque protocol. TriZol was used to extract RNA from bulk PBMCs, from CD4 and CD8 fractions, and from dextramer-positive and dextramer-negative fractions. The chain joins TRBV5-6 to TRBJ1-5, and the D gene may be TRBD1, 5 bases matching. The starting material was PBMCs, obtained before the yellow fever booster vaccination. The source of this sequence is a man between 18 and 29 years old who received the YFV17D yellow fever vaccine. The base sequence is TGTGCCAGCAGACTCGCAGGGTCCGGGCAGCCCCAGCATTTT. The encoded protein is CASRLAGSGQPQHF.